This paragraph covers one TCR beta chain sequence. Its target is not known. CDR3 length: 14 amino acids. Unmatched junction bases numbered 5, after V lost 4 bases and J lost 3 bases. Germline CDR1 is SGDLS and CDR2 is YYNGEE. Produced via immunoSEQ multiplex PCR; TCRdb's table is partial and in-frame only. The table lists around 40,000 clones, roughly 70% of them singletons. This sample was taken from a study of radiotherapy plus CTLA-4 blockade in lung cancer. On the study more broadly: Disease control was seen in 30% to 35% of patients, objective responses in approximately 19%. Regarding the study as a whole: According to reports, early shifts in blood T cell clones, alongside interferon-beta, forecast response most accurately. Among blood TCR repertoires after radiotherapy plus ipilimumab, tumor-derived clones expanded.

CTLA-4 blockade with ipilimumab, together with focal radiation, was given to patients with chemo-refractory metastatic non-small-cell lung cancer. This TCR was recovered from a human donor with non-small cell lung cancer who had stable disease on radiotherapy plus ipilimumab. The source material was peripheral blood, sampled from a patient treated with radiotherapy plus ipilimumab. The rearrangement links TRBV9 to TRBJ1-2; 8 nucleotides align to TRBD1. The CDR3: CASSSRTGHYGYTF. CDR3 DNA: TGTGCCAGCAGCTCTCGGACAGGGCACTATGGCTACACCTTC.